The 10 T cell receptor beta chains below all came from one sample that was sequenced in a study of blood T cell repertoires in COVID-19 (dated by TCRdb to between 2020 and 2021). Library preparation was by the immunoSEQ multiplex PCR assay. TCRdb retrieved this table from immuneACCESS and kept in-frame rearrangements only. Not all clones are present; in checked studies, unresolved V genes account for under half, and no reason is known for the remainder. The sample table holds some 160,000 clones, of which around 85% were seen once. The ten largest clones capture roughly 8.8% of the sample. Sequencing was carried out using peripheral blood. The receptors here all came from a woman older than 75 with COVID-19, enrolled during active disease.

The CDR3 nucleotides are TGCAGCGTCCTCGTGGAGTGGCCTCAGTTCTTC. Amino acid sequence: CSVLVEWPQFF. The chain links TRBV29-1 to TRBJ2-1; D not resolved. Trimming removed 6 bases from V and 13 bases from J, with 16 bases in between. Germline lookup yields CDR1 SQVTM and CDR2 ANQGSEA. The CDR3 is 11 amino acids.

The rearrangement uses TRBV12-3 or TRBV12-4 and TRBJ2-1; tentative D call: TRBD2 (6 bases). With 3 bases removed from V and 4 bases from J, the gap between germline ends came to 7 bases. The CDR3 loop spans 13 amino acids. The CDR3 is CASSLGGYNEQFF. The DNA of the CDR3 is TGTGCCAGCAGTTTGGGGGGTTACAATGAGCAGTTCTTC.

The CDR3, as DNA: TGCAGCGTCCGCACAGGGGCCGGGGAGCTGTTTTTT. Encoded protein: CSVRTGAGELFF. The chain carries TRBV29-1 and TRBJ2-2, with TRBD1 identical over 7 bases. With V trimmed by 6 bases and J by 6 bases, 4 bases remained unmatched. Germline-derived CDR1 and CDR2 are SQVTM and ANQGSEA. The length of the CDR3 is 12 residues.

The genes are TRBV3-1 (or the pseudogene TRBV3-2) and TRBJ1-5; D uncertain. V was shortened by 1 base and J by 8 bases, with 18 bases between the two germline ends. The CDR3 runs to 16 residues. CDR1 is LGHDT and CDR2 is YNNKEL in the germline V gene (reference sequence). CDR3 loop: CASSQGTPAMAEPQHF. The CDR3, as DNA: TGTGCCAGCAGCCAAGGAACGCCCGCTATGGCGGAGCCCCAGCATTTT.

The chain couples TRBV5-4 to TRBJ1-2, with 8 bases aligning to TRBD1. The germline V gene has CDR1 SGHNT and CDR2 YYREEE (reference sequence). The junction had 4 bases not matched to a gene; V was cut back by 5 bases and J by 4 bases. The CDR3 is 13 amino acids. DNA for the CDR3: TGTGCCAGCAGACGAACAGGGGGCTATGGCTACACCTTC. Translated: CASRRTGGYGYTF.

This sequence joins TRBV5-1 and TRBJ2-1; TRBD1 matches at 10 bases. Per the germline V gene, CDR1 is SGHRS and CDR2 is YFSETQ. This CDR3 has 15 amino acids. J lost 6 bases, V lost 0 bases, and 3 bases had no gene match. The CDR3: CASSLGTGGINEQFF. The DNA for the CDR3 is TGCGCCAGCAGCTTGGGGACAGGGGGGATCAATGAGCAGTTCTTC.

Comments on this clone: Other DNA sequences in the sample encode the same CDR3. The chain employs TRBV6-5 and TRBJ1-2, with D unclear. Per germline, CDR1 MNHEY and CDR2 SVGAGI. The V end lost 6 bases, the J end lost 2 bases, and 7 bases lay between the germline ends. CDR3 length equals 12 residues. CDR3 nucleotide sequence: TGTGCCAGCAGCCCGGGGAACTATGGCTACACCTTC. It yields the protein CASSPGNYGYTF.

This rearrangement joins TRBV7-9 to TRBJ1-1; D ambiguous. The CDR3 spans 13 residues. V lost 0 bases and J lost 5, with 7 bases in between. Per germline, CDR1 SEHNR and CDR2 FQNEAQ (reference sequence). This CDR3 reads CASSLAEGTEAFF. CDR3 coding DNA: TGTGCCAGCAGCTTAGCGGAGGGTACTGAAGCTTTCTTT.

The sample holds a few counts of this clone. The rearrangement uses TRBV6-5 and TRBJ1-5, with D unresolved. The germline V and J ends were trimmed by 7 bases and 5 bases, with 12 bases remaining between them. The CDR3 runs to 13 residues. CDR1 is MNHEY, CDR2 SVGAGI, per germline. CDR3 bases: TGTGCCAGCATTCGCACAGCTGATCAGCCCCAGCATTTT. This codes for CASIRTADQPQHF.

The chain couples TRBV19 to TRBJ2-2; 9 bases line up with TRBD1. The germline gives CDR1 LNHDA, CDR2 SQIVND (reference sequence). The CDR3 is 15 residues long. Germline trimming cut 7 bases from V and 1 base from J; bases unmatched to any gene: 4. CDR3 sequence (DNA): TGTGCCAGTAAACAGGGGGCGCGGAACACCGGGGAGCTGTTTTTT. It encodes CASKQGARNTGELFF.